This T cell receptor beta chain is drawn from a study of T cell responses to AZD1222 COVID-19 vaccine. Findings of the study overall: Nearly half of spike-specific TCRs reportedly target unmutated variant regions. Donors in the cohort were predominantly white British and more often female, and clonal diversity was possibly underestimated. Two AZD1222 administrations were followed by greater Spike-specific TCR breadth and depth.

The CDR3 is made up of 15 amino acids. V was clipped by 5 bases and J by 0 bases, with 11 bases between them. From germline, CDR1 is SGHAT and CDR2 FQNNGV. Profiling relied on immunoSEQ multiplex PCR, and the TCRdb table lists in-frame clones only, not all of them. The sample has around 100,000 clones, over 75% seen once. As concerns this clone: What it recognizes is unknown.

The starting material was peripheral blood, obtained on day 0 of MenACWY control vaccination. The chain combines TRBV11-2 with TRBJ2-1, with D perhaps matching TRBD1 (7 bases). The TCR sequence derives from an adult in good health. Here the CDR3 DNA reads TGTGCCAGCAGCGCGGGACAGAGCTCCTACAATGAGCAGTTCTTC. Translation: CASSAGQSSYNEQFF.